Below, 19 T cell receptor beta chains from the same sample are listed, as sequenced in a study of T cell responses to AZD1222 COVID-19 vaccine. Measured with immunoSEQ multiplex PCR; TCRdb has only the in-frame clones, and not every one. The sample includes tens of thousands of clones, 65% to 80% of them seen just once. The material was peripheral blood, obtained on day 0 of AZD1222 vaccination. Receptors were obtained from an adult in good health.

The V call is TRBV30, the J call TRBJ1-1, with a weak D call TRBD1 (6 bases). With 7 bases removed from V and 4 bases from J, the gap between germline ends came to 13 bases. The CDR3 contains 12 residues. Per germline, CDR1 GTSNPN and CDR2 SVGIG (reference sequence). Written as DNA, the CDR3 is TGTGCCTCGGGGGCACGCGTCACTGAAGCTTTCTTT. Translation gives CASGARVTEAFF.

The chain's CDR3 is CASSEEAGDYNEQFF. The DNA of the CDR3 is TGTGCCAGCAGTGAAGAGGCGGGGGATTACAATGAGCAGTTCTTC. The chain uses TRBV6-1 and TRBJ2-1, with 7 positions matching TRBD2. Losses at the gene ends were 1 base for V and 4 bases for J; bases not matched to a gene: 4. The CDR3 is 15 residues long. The germline CDR1 and CDR2 sequences are MNHNS and SASEGT.

This chain connects TRBV2 to TRBJ1-1, with D possibly TRBD1 on 5 matching bases. In germline, CDR1 is SNHLY, CDR2 FYNNEI. The CDR3 extends over 14 amino acids. With 2 bases removed from V and 7 bases from J, the gap between germline ends came to 14 bases. Here the CDR3 reads CASSERGRSDEAFF. The CDR3 DNA sequence: TGTGCCAGCAGTGAAAGGGGCAGGTCCGATGAAGCTTTCTTT.

The gene calls are TRBV6-5 and TRBJ2-3; tentatively, D is TRBD2 (7 bases). The germline gives CDR1 MNHEY, CDR2 SVGAGI. This CDR3 contains 14 residues. The V and J ends lost 7 bases and 2 bases respectively, with 13 bases between them. The chain's CDR3 is CASIRGGLTDTQYF. CDR3 DNA sequence: TGTGCCAGCATTCGCGGGGGCCTCACAGATACGCAGTATTTT.

The chain uses TRBV12-3 or TRBV12-4 and TRBJ1-1; D unclear. V lost 1 base, J lost 7 bases, and 10 bases lay in between. CDR3 length: 13 residues. CDR3 DNA sequence: TGTGCCAGCAGTTTAGGAGGGTTAGGTGAAGCTTTCTTT. Its translation is CASSLGGLGEAFF.

V gene TRBV20-1 combines with J gene TRBJ1-2, with D perhaps TRBD1 (5 bases). The CDR3 loop spans 18 amino acids. V was shortened by 3 bases and J by 5 bases, with 28 bases between the two germline ends. In germline, CDR1 is DFQATT, CDR2 SNEGSKA (reference sequence). Here the CDR3 DNA reads TGCAGTGCTAGTCCGCCCCACTCGGGACTTCTAACGGGGTATGGCTACACCTTC. As protein: CSASPPHSGLLTGYGYTF.

The genes are TRBV12-3 or TRBV12-4 and TRBJ1-2; D gene uncertain. Trimming removed 3 bases from V and 5 bases from J, with 10 bases in between. This CDR3 comprises 13 residues. DNA for the CDR3: TGTGCCAGCAGTTTGCGAGAAGAGTATGGCTACACCTTC. It codes for CASSLREEYGYTF.

This clone was seen only a few times. V usage is TRBV7-2 and J usage is TRBJ2-3, with 9 bases that match TRBD2. The CDR3 is made up of 15 amino acids. Germline V gene lookup returns CDR1 SGHTA and CDR2 FQGNSA. The ends lost 6 bases at V and 10 bases at J; junction bases unmatched: 14. In nucleotides, the CDR3 is TGTGCCAGCAGGGGGGGACTAGCAAAATATTTTGCGCAGTATTTT. This gives the protein CASRGGLAKYFAQYF.

The chain couples TRBV19 to TRBJ2-3; D is uncertain. Germline V gene lookup returns CDR1 LNHDA and CDR2 SQIVND (reference sequence). Trimming removed 2 bases at V and 9 bases at J, with 12 bases between. The CDR3 totals 13 residues. For the CDR3, the DNA is TGTGCCAGTAGTATAAGTCGCGGCAAGACGCAGTATTTT. Its protein product is CASSISRGKTQYF.

The J gene is TRBJ2-7, the V gene TRBV7-8, with D perhaps TRBD1 or TRBD2 (5 bases each). The CDR3 has 12 residues. Deletions cut 5 bases from V and 6 bases from J, with 11 bases between. CDR1 SGHVS and CDR2 FQNEAQ come from the germline V gene. CDR3 nucleotides: TGTGCCAGCAGCCTGGGGCGGGCCGAGCAGTACTTC. Translated: CASSLGRAEQYF.

The chain joins TRBV19 to TRBJ1-2; a weak D match, TRBD1 (5 bases). Trimming left V 6 bases short and J 5 bases short, with 19 bases between. CDR3 length equals 15 residues. Germline CDR1 is LNHDA and CDR2 is SQIVND (reference sequence). Here the CDR3 reads CASRTAGTSPYGYTF. The CDR3 nucleotides read TGTGCCAGTAGGACCGCAGGGACCAGCCCGTATGGCTACACCTTC.

This chain connects TRBV3-1 (or the pseudogene TRBV3-2) to TRBJ2-3, with unresolved D. V shed 2 bases and J shed 0 bases, with 6 bases lying between them. Germline CDR1 LGHDT, CDR2 YNNKEL (reference sequence). This CDR3 region has 14 residues. CDR3 sequence (DNA): TGTGCCAGCAGCCAACTCGCGAGCACAGATACGCAGTATTTT. This codes for CASSQLASTDTQYF.

The V gene is TRBV9, the J gene TRBJ1-2, with D unresolved. The CDR3 runs 12 residues. CDR1 SGDLS and CDR2 YYNGEE come from the germline V gene. V shed 4 bases and J shed 4 bases, with 8 bases lying between them. In DNA form, the CDR3 reads TGTGCCAGCAGCTTAAGTTCCTATGGCTACACCTTC. Encoded protein: CASSLSSYGYTF.

The chain is built from TRBV6-5 and TRBJ2-1; D remains unclear. The CDR3 extends over 13 amino acids. The germline gives CDR1 MNHEY, CDR2 SVGAGI. The germline V and J ends were trimmed by 6 bases and 2 bases, with 8 bases remaining between them. CDR3 bases: TGTGCCAGCAGGAGAGCTGCCTACAATGAGCAGTTCTTC. It is translated as CASRRAAYNEQFF.

Only a few counts were recorded for this clone. The rearrangement joins TRBV30 to TRBJ1-2; tentative D call: TRBD1 (5 bases). V was cut by 2 bases and J by 4 bases, with 14 bases left in between. The CDR3 contains 14 residues. Germline CDR1 and CDR2: GTSNPN and SVGIG (reference sequence). CDR3 nucleotides: TGTGCCTGGAGTCGGCGGGGGTTACCCTATGGCTACACCTTC. Translating it yields CAWSRRGLPYGYTF. The variable domain in full, with the rest retrieved from reference TRBV30 and TRBJ1-2, is SQTIHQWPATLVQPVGSPLSLECTVEGTSNPNLYWYRQAAGRGLQLLFYSVGIGQISSEVPQNLSASRPQDRQFILSSKKLLLSDSGFYLCAWSRRGLPYGYTFGSGTRLTVV.

The rearrangement uses TRBV7-9 and TRBJ2-7, with 11 bases lining up with TRBD1. This CDR3 has 16 amino acids. The J segment lost 5 bases and the V segment lost 4 bases, leaving 10 bases of the junction unmatched. Germline CDR1 reads SEHNR; CDR2 reads FQNEAQ (reference sequence). CDR3 coding DNA: TGTGCCAGCAGCTCGCTAGCCGGACAGGGGGCAAACGAGCAGTACTTC. This encodes CASSSLAGQGANEQYF.

This clone has only a few counts. The V call is TRBV5-6, the J call TRBJ1-2; D might be TRBD1 (6 bases). CDR3 size: 15 residues. V lost 3 bases and J lost 4, with 16 bases in between. Germline V lookup: CDR1 SGHDT, CDR2 YYEEEE. The CDR3 region has the DNA TGTGCCAGCAGCTCCAACTCAGGGGATATCTATGGCTACACCTTC. This gives the protein CASSSNSGDIYGYTF.

The chain joins TRBV6-1 to TRBJ1-1; D remains unclear. Germline loops: CDR1 MNHNS, CDR2 SASEGT. Trimming stripped 1 base from V and 1 base from J, with 4 bases between. The CDR3 covers 13 residues. CDR3 sequence reads: CASSEVGNTEAFF. Here the CDR3 DNA reads TGTGCCAGCAGTGAAGTCGGGAACACTGAAGCTTTCTTT.

The CDR3 nucleotides are TGTGCCAGCAGCCAATCTAGCGGGGGGGGAACAGATACGCAGTATTTT. Protein product: CASSQSSGGGTDTQYF. The chain carries TRBV3-1 (or the pseudogene TRBV3-2) and TRBJ2-3, with 12 bases identical to TRBD2. Germline CDR1 LGHDT, CDR2 YNNKEL (reference sequence). The length of the CDR3 is 16 residues. V was clipped by 2 bases and J by 3 bases; unmatched bases: 3.